These 10 T cell receptor beta chains were all obtained from the same sample, sequenced in a study of T-cell memory formation after mild COVID-19. Each CDR3 protein is one row after TCRdb ran MiXCR on the 5' RACE reads. The sample records over 120,000 distinct CDR3 sequences, about 25% being singletons. Sequenced input: PBMCs or a T cell subset sorted from them (not recorded which). The receptors originated from an adult woman who had mild COVID-19 (a few samples of this study predate the infection). Cell type and time point are not known.

The J gene is TRBJ2-1, the V gene TRBV18; 8 bases map to TRBD1. The germline V gene has CDR1 KGHSH and CDR2 LQKENI. The junction had 16 bases not matched to a gene; V was cut back by 3 bases and J by 0 bases. CDR3 length equals 20 residues. CDR3 loop: CASSPWPGQDEESSYNEQFF. The CDR3 coding sequence is TGTGCCAGCTCACCTTGGCCGGGACAGGATGAGGAAAGCTCCTACAATGAGCAGTTCTTC.

V and J are TRBV11-2 and TRBJ1-2; no clear D gene. Germline V gene sequence: CDR1 SGHAT, CDR2 FQNNGV. V lost 1 base and J lost 4, with 10 bases in between. The CDR3 covers 14 residues. The CDR3 here is CASSLVGFGYGYTF. In DNA, the CDR3 is TGTGCCAGCAGCTTAGTTGGGTTCGGCTATGGCTACACCTTC.

The chain links TRBV2 to TRBJ2-7; 7 bases map to TRBD1. CDR1 is SNHLY, CDR2 FYNNEI, per germline. V dropped 5 bases and J dropped 4; count of bases not matched to a gene: 8. The CDR3 covers 14 residues. The CDR3 loop reads CASSPGQAFYEQYF. CDR3 bases: TGTGCCAGCAGTCCCGGACAGGCCTTTTACGAGCAGTACTTC.

This clonotype was seen a handful of times. The chain is built from TRBV12-3 or TRBV12-4 and TRBJ2-2; D is undetermined. This CDR3 is 13 amino acids long. V shed 0 bases and J shed 5 bases, with 4 bases lying between them. CDR3 bases: TGTGCCAGCAGTTTAGCGGGAACCGGGGAGCTGTTTTTT. This encodes CASSLAGTGELFF.

The chain recombines TRBV20-1 with TRBJ2-7, with TRBD1 as a possible D gene (6 bases). Per germline, CDR1 DFQATT and CDR2 SNEGSKA (reference sequence). The CDR3 sequence is 12 residues long. Between the trimmed V and J ends, which lost 1 base and 6 bases, there was a span of 10 bases. The CDR3 DNA reads as TGCAGTGCTAGAGCAGGGGACATCGAGCAGTACTTC. As protein: CSARAGDIEQYF.

This rearrangement joins TRBV7-9 to TRBJ1-4; 8 positions match TRBD1. Trimming at V came to 3 bases and at J to 4 bases, leaving 10 bases not matched to a gene. CDR3 length: 17 residues. The germline V gene has CDR1 SEHNR and CDR2 FQNEAQ (reference sequence). CDR3 DNA sequence: TGTGCCAGCAGCTTCGTAGCCCCGGACAGGGTTAATGAAAAACTGTTTTTT. This codes for CASSFVAPDRVNEKLFF.

This clonotype has a single count. This chain joins TRBV27 and TRBJ2-7; TRBD1 matches 8 bases. CDR1 is MNHEY, CDR2 SMNVEV, per germline (reference sequence). This CDR3 spans 15 amino acids. The V and J ends lost 5 bases and 4 bases, in that order; junction bases with no gene match: 10. Here the CDR3 reads CASSPDRGFRYEQYF. The CDR3 nucleotides are TGTGCCAGCAGTCCAGACAGGGGATTTCGATACGAGCAGTACTTC.

This clonotype has only a few counts. The chain couples TRBV7-9 to TRBJ2-7; TRBD1 matches at 9 bases. Germline CDR1 SEHNR, CDR2 FQNEAQ (reference sequence). Trimming took 5 bases from V and 0 from J; bases not matched to a gene: 5. This CDR3 has 15 residues. The CDR3 loop is CASSAGQGYSYEQYF. The CDR3 nucleotides read TGTGCCAGCAGCGCGGGACAGGGATACTCCTACGAGCAGTACTTC.

This clonotype was detected only a few times. The rearrangement links TRBV29-1 to TRBJ1-2, with 10 positions matching TRBD1. CDR1 SQVTM and CDR2 ANQGSEA come from the germline V gene. The V gene end was trimmed by 6 bases and the J gene end by 2 bases; junction bases not matched to a gene: 3. The length of the CDR3 is 13 residues. The chain's CDR3 is CSVRTGGNYGYTF. The CDR3 coding sequence is TGCAGCGTGAGGACAGGGGGGAACTATGGCTACACCTTC.

Only a few counts were recorded for this clonotype. The CDR3 DNA follows: TGTGCCAGCAGCACAAGGGATAACTATGGCTACACCTTC. As protein: CASSTRDNYGYTF. This chain joins TRBV6-2 or TRBV6-3 and TRBJ1-2; D not resolved. The CDR3 consists of 13 residues. The germline CDR1 and CDR2 sequences are MNHEY and SVGEGT. Deletions cut 6 bases from V and 1 base from J, with 9 bases between.